One and the same sample provided the 2 T cell receptor beta chains below, sequenced in a study of T cells in tuberculosis. This table comes from immunoSEQ multiplex PCR, and its TCRdb copy is limited to in-frame clones, with some not included. The table includes tens of thousands of clones, about 90% detected once. Stated time point: new active TB diagnosis, blood taken before or within 7 days of starting treatment. The sequencing used PBMCs, collected at tuberculosis diagnosis. The receptors were gathered from an adult with tuberculosis. Some clones in this sample may be carry-over from other donors' samples.

The rearrangement joins TRBV9 to TRBJ2-3; TRBD2 aligns across 11 bases. Germline V gene lookup returns CDR1 SGDLS and CDR2 YYNGEE. This CDR3 is built from 14 residues. The junction had 8 bases not matched to a gene; V was cut back by 3 bases and J by 11 bases. The CDR3 DNA reads as TGTGCCAGCAGCGCGGTAGCGGGGGGGGGAGTGCAGTATTTT. Translation: CASSAVAGGGVQYF. Complete variable domain (other parts from reference TRBV9 and TRBJ2-3): DSGVTQTPKHLITATGQRVTLRCSPRSGDLSVYWYQQSLDQGLQFLIQYYNGEERAKGNILERFSAQQFPDLHSELNLSSLELGDSALYFCASSAVAGGGVQYFGPGTRLTVL.

This chain joins TRBV10-3 and TRBJ1-1; 7 positions agree with TRBD1. Germline CDR1 is ENHRY and CDR2 is SYGVKD. The CDR3 spans 17 residues. The ends lost 3 bases at V and 1 base at J; junction bases unmatched: 11. Written as DNA, the CDR3 is TGTGCCATCAGTGATTTTCGGGACAGAGGGAGGAACACTGAAGCTTTCTTT. Translated, it gives CAISDFRDRGRNTEAFF.